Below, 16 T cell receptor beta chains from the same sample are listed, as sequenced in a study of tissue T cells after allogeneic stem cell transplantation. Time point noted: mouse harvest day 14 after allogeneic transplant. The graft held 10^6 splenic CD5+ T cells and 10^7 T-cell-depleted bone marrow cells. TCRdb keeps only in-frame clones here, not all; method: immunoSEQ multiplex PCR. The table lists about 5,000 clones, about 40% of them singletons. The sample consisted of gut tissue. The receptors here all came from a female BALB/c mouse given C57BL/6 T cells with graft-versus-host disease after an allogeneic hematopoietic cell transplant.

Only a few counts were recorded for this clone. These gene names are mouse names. CDR3 sequence: CASSPGGGSQNTLYF. CDR3 DNA, as far as it was read: TGTGCCAGCAGTCCCGGAGGGGGTAGTCAAAACACCTTGTAC. This chain connects TRBV26 to TRBJ2-4; possibly TRBD1 for D (6 bases). The read comes to an end 1 residue before the CDR3 does, leaving the germline J gene to fill in the end. Between the trimmed V and J ends, which lost 4 bases and 0 bases, there was a span of 11 bases. The CDR3 is 15 residues long. The germline V gene has CDR1 KGHPV and CDR2 FQNQEV (reference sequence).

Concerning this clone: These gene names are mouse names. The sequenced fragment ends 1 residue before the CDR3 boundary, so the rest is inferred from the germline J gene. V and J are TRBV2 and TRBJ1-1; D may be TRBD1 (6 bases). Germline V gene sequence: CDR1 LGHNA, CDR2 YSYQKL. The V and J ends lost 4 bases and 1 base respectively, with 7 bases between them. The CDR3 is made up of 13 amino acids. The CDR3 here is CASSRTVNTEVFF. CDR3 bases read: TGTGCCAGCAGCCGGACAGTAAACACAGAAGTCTTC.

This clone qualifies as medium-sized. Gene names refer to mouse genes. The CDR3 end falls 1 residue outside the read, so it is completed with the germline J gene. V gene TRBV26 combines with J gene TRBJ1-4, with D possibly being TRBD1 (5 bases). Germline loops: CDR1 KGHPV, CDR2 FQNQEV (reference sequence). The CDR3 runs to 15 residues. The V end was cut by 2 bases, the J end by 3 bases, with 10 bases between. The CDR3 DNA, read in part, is TGTGCCAGCAGTCTGCGGCAGGGCACCAACGAAAGATTATTT. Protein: CASSLRQGTNERLF. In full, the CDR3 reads CASSLRQGTNERLFF.

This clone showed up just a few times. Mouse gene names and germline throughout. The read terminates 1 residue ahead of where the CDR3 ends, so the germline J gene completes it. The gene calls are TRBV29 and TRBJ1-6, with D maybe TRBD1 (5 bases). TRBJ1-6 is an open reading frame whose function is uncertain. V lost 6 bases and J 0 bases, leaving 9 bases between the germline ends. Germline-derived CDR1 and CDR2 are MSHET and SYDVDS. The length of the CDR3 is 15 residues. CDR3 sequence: CASSPGGSYNSPLYF. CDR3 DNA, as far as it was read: TGTGCTAGCAGCCCGGGGGGTTCCTATAATTCGCCCCTCTAC.

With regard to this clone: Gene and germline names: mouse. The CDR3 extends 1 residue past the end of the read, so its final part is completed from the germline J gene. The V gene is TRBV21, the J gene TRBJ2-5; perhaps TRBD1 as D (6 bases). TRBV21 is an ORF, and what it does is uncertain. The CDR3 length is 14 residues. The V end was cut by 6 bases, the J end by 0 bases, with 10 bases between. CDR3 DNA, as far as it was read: TGTGCTAGCAGCCGGGACAATAACCAAGACACCCAGTAC. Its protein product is CASSRDNNQDTQY. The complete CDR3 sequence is CASSRDNNQDTQYF.

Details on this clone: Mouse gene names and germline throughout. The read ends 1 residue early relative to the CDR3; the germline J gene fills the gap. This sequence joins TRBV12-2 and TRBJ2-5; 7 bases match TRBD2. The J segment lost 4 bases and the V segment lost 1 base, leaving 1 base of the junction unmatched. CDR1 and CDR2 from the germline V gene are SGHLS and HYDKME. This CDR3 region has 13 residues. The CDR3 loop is CASSLGLKDTQYF. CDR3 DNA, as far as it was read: TGTGCCAGCTCTCTGGGACTGAAAGACACCCAGTAC.

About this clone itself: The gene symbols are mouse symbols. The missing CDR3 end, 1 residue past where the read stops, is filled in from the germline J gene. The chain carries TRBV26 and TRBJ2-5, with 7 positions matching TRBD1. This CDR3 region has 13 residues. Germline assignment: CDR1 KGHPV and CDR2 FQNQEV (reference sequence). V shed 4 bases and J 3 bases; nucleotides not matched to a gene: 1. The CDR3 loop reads CASSPGGQDTQYF. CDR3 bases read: TGTGCCAGCAGTCCAGGGGGTCAAGACACCCAGTAC.

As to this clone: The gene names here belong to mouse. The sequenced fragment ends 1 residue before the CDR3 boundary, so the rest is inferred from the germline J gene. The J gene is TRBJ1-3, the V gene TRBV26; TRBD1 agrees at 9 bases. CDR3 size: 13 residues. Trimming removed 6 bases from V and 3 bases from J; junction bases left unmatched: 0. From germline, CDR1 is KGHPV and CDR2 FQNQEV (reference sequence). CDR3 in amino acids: CASRDRGGNTLYF. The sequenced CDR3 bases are TGTGCCAGCAGGGACAGGGGTGGAAATACGCTCTAT. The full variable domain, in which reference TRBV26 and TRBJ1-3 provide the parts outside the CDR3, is NSKVIQTPRYLVKGQGQKAKMRCIPEKGHPVVFWYQQNKNNEFKFLINFQNQEVLQQIDMTEKRFSAECPSNSPCSLEIQSSEAGDSALYLCASRDRGGNTLYFGEGSRLIVV.

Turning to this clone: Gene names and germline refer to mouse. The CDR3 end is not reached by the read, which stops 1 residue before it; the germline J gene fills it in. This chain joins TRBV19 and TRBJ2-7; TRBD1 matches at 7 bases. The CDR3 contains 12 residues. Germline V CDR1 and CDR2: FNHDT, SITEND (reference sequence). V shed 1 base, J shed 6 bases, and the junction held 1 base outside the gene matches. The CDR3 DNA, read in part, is TGTGCCAGCAGTATAAGGGACAGTGAACAGTAC. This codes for CASSIRDSEQY. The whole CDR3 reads CASSIRDSEQYF.

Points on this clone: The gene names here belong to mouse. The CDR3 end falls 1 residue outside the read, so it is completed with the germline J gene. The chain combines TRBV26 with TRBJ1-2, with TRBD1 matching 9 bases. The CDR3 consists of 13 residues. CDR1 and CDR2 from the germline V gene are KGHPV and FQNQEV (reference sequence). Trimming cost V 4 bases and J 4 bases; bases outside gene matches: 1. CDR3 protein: CASSRDRASDYTF. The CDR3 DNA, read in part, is TGTGCCAGCAGTCGGGACAGGGCCTCCGACTACACC.

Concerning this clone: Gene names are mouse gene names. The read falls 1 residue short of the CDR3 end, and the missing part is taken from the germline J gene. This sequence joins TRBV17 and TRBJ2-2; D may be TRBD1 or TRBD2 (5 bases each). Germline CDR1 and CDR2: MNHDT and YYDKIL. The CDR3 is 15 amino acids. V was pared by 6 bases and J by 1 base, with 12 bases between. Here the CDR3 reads CASRGGAKNTGQLYF. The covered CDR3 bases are TGTGCTAGCAGGGGAGGGGCGAAAAACACCGGGCAGCTCTAC.

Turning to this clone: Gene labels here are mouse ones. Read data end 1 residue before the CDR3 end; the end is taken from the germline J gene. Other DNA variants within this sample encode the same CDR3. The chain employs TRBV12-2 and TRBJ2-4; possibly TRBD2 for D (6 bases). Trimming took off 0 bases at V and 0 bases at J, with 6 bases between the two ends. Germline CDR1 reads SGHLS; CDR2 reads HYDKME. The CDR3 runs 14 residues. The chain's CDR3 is CASSLGGSQNTLYF. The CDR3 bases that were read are TGTGCCAGCTCTCTCGGGGGGAGTCAAAACACCTTGTAC.

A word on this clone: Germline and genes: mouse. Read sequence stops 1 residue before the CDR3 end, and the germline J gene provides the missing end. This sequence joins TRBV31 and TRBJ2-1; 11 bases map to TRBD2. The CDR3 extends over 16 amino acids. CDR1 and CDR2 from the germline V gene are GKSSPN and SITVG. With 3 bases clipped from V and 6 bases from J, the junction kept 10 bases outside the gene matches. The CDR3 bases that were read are TGTGCCTGGAGCGTTGACTGGGGGGGGCGCTCTGCTGAGCAGTTC. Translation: CAWSVDWGGRSAEQF. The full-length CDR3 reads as CAWSVDWGGRSAEQFF.

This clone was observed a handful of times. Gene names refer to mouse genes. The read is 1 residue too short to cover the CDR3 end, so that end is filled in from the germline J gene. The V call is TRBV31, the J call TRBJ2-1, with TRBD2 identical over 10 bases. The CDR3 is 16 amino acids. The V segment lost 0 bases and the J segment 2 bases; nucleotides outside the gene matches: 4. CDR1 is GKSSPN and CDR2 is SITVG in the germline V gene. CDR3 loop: CAWSLAGGAHYAEQFF. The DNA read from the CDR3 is TGTGCCTGGAGTCTAGCTGGGGGGGCGCACTATGCTGAGCAGTTC.

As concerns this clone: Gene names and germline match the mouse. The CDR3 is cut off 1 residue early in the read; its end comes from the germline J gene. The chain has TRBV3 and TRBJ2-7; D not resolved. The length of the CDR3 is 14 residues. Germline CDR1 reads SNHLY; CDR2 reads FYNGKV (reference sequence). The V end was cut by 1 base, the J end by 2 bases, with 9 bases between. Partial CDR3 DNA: TGTGCCAGCAGCTTAGTTGGGCCCACCTATGAACAGTAC. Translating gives CASSLVGPTYEQY. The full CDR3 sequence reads CASSLVGPTYEQYF.

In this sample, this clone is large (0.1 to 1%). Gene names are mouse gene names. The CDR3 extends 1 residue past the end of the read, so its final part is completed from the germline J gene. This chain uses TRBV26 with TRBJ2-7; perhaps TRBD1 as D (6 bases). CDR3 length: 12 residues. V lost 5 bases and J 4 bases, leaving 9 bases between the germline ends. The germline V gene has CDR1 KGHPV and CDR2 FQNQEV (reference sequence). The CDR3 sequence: CASSLDRYEQYF. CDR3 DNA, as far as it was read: TGTGCCAGCAGTTTAGACAGGTATGAACAGTAC.